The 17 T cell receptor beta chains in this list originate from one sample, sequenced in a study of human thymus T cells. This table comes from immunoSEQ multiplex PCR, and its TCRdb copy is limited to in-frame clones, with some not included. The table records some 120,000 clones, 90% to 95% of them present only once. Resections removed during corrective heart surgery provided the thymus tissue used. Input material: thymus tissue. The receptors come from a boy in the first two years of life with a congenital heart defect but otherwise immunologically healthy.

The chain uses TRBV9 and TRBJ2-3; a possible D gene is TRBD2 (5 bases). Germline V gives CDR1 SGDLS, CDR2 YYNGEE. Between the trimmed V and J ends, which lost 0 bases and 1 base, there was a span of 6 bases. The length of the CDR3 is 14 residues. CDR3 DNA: TGTGCCAGCAGCGTAGAAGCGGGCACAGATACGCAGTATTTT. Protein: CASSVEAGTDTQYF.

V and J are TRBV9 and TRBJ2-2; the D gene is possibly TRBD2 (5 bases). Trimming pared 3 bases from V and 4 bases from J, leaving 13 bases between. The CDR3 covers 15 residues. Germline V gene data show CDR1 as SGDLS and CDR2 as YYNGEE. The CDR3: CASSGRGSSTGELFF. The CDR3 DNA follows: TGTGCCAGCAGCGGGAGAGGGTCGAGCACCGGGGAGCTGTTTTTT.

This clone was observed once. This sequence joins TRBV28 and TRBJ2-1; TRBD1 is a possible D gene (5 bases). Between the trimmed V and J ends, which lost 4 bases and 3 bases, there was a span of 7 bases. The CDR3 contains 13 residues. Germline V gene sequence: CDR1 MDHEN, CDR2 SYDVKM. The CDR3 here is CASSWQGYNEQFF. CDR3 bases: TGTGCCAGCAGTTGGCAGGGCTACAATGAGCAGTTCTTC.

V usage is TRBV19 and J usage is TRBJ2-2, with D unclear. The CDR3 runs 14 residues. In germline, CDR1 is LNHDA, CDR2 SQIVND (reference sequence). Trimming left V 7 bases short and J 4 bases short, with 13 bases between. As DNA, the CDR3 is TGTGCCAGTACCGCAAGGGTGACCACCGGGGAGCTGTTTTTT. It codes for CASTARVTTGELFF.

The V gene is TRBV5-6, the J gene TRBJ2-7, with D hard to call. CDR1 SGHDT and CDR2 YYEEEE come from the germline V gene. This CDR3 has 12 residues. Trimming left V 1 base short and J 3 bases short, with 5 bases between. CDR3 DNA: TGTGCCAGCAGCTTGAGTAACTACGAGCAGTACTTC. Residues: CASSLSNYEQYF.

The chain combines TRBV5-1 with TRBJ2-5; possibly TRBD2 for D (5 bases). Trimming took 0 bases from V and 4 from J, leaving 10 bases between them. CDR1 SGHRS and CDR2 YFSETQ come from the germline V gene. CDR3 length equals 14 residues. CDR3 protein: CASSLERVLETQYF. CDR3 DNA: TGCGCCAGCAGCTTGGAGAGGGTTTTAGAGACCCAGTACTTC.

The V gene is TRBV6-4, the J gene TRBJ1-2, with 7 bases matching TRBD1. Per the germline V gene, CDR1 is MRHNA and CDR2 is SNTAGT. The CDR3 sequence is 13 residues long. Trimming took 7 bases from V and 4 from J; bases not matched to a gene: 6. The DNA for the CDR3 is TGTGCCAGCAACGACAGGGTTTTCTATGGCTACACCTTC. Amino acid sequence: CASNDRVFYGYTF.

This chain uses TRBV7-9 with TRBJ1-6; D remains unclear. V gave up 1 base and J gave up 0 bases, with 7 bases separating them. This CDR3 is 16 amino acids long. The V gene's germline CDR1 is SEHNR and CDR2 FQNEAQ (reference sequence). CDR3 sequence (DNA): TGTGCCAGCAGCTTAGTTGCCAGCTCCTATAATTCACCCCTCCACTTT. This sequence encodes CASSLVASSYNSPLHF.

The CDR3 bases are TGTGCCATCAGTTTGGGCGGGACTTTTCTTCCCTGGGACTATGGCTACACCTTC. Its protein product is CAISLGGTFLPWDYGYTF. The chain employs TRBV10-3 and TRBJ1-2; TRBD1 might be the D (5 bases). The CDR3 contains 18 residues. The V gene's germline CDR1 is ENHRY and CDR2 SYGVKD. V was cut by 5 bases and J by 3 bases, with 25 bases left in between.

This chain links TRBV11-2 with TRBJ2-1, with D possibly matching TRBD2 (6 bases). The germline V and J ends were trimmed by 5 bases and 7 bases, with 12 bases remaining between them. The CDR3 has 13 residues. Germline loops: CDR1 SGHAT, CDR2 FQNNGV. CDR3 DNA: TGTGCCAGCAGCCCAATCGGGACTAATGAGCAGTTCTTC. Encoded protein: CASSPIGTNEQFF.

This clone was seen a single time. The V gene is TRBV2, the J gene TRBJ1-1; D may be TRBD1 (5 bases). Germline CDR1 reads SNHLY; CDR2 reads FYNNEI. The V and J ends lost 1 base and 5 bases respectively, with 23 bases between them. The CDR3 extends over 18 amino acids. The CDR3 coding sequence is TGTGCCAGCAGTGAAGTCCTTGCAACTCAGGGCGTAGGGACTGAAGCTTTCTTT. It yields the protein CASSEVLATQGVGTEAFF.

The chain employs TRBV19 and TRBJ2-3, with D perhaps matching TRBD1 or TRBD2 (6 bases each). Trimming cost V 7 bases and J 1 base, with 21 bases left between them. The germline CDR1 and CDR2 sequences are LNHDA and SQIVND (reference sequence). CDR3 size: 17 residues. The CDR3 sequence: CASNRGPAPNRTDTQYF. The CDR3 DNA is TGTGCCAGTAATCGGGGGCCGGCACCCAACCGCACAGATACGCAGTATTTT. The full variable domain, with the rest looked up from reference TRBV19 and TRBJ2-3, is DGGITQSPKYLFRKEGQNVTLSCEQNLNHDAMYWYRQDPGQGLRLIYYSQIVNDFQKGDIAEGYSVSREKKESFPLTVTSAQKNPTAFYLCASNRGPAPNRTDTQYFGPGTRLTVL.

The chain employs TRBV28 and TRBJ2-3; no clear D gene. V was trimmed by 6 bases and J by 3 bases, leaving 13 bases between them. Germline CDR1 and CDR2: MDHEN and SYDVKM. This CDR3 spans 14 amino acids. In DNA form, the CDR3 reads TGTGCCAGCAGGATAACGGGCAGGACAGATACGCAGTATTTT. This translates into CASRITGRTDTQYF.

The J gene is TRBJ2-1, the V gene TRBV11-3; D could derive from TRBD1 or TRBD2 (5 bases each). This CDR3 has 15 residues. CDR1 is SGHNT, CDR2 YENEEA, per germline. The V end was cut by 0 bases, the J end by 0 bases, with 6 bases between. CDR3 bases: TGTGCCAGCAGCTTAGACGGGGCCTCCTACAATGAGCAGTTCTTC. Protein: CASSLDGASYNEQFF.

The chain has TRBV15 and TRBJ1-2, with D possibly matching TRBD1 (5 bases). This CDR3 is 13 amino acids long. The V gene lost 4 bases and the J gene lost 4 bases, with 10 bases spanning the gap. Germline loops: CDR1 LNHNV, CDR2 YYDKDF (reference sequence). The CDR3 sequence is CATSTGHTYGYTF. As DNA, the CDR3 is TGTGCCACCAGCACAGGGCACACCTATGGCTACACCTTC.

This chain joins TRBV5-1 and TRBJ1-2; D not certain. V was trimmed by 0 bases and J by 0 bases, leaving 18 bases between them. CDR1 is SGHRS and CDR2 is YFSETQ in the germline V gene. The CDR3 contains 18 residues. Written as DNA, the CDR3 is TGCGCCAGCAGCTTGGGACCCTGGAAGAAGGATGCTAACTATGGCTACACCTTC. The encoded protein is CASSLGPWKKDANYGYTF.

The chain's CDR3 is CASSSKAPGNEKLFF. The CDR3 coding sequence is TGTGCCAGCAGCTCGAAGGCCCCCGGAAATGAAAAACTGTTTTTT. This chain connects TRBV11-2 to TRBJ1-4, with D uncertain. The CDR3 spans 15 residues. Trimming shortened V by 4 bases and J by 5 bases, and 14 bases separated the two germline ends. CDR1 and CDR2 (germline): SGHAT, FQNNGV.